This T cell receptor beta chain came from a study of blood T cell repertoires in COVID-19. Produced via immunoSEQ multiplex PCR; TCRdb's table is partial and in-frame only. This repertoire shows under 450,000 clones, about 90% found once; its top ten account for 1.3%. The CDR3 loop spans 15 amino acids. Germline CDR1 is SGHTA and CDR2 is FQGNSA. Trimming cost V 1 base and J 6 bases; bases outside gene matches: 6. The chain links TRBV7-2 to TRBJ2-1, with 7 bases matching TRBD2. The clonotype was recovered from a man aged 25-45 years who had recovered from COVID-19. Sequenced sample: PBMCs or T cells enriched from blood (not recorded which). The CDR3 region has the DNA TGTGCCAGCAGCTTAGGTGAGCGGGGCTTCAATGAGCAGTTCTTC. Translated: CASSLGERGFNEQFF.